The T cell receptor beta chain described here comes from a study of control samples from healthy donors and cancer patients. The repertoire was sequenced with immunoSEQ multiplex PCR; TCRdb's copy has only in-frame clones and lacks some. The table shows just over 150,000 clones, with about 94% occurring only once. This CDR3 region has 14 residues. Germline assignment: CDR1 SQVTM and CDR2 ANQGSEA. Between the trimmed V and J ends, which lost 1 base and 2 bases, there was a span of 9 bases. In its sample, this clone was seen once. The sequence was collected from a woman aged 40-49 years in good health. This sequence joins TRBV29-1 and TRBJ1-3; D is perhaps TRBD1 (6 bases). Sample: blood. Here the CDR3 reads CSVEAGETGNTIYF. For the CDR3, the DNA is TGCAGCGTTGAAGCAGGGGAGACTGGAAACACCATATATTTT. Supplemented by reference TRBV29-1 and TRBJ1-3, the full variable domain reads SAVISQKPSRDICQRGTSLTIQCQVDSQVTMMFWYRQQPGQSLTLIATANQGSEATYESGFVIDKFPISRPNLTFSTLTVSNMSPEDSSIYLCSVEAGETGNTIYFGEGSWLTVV.